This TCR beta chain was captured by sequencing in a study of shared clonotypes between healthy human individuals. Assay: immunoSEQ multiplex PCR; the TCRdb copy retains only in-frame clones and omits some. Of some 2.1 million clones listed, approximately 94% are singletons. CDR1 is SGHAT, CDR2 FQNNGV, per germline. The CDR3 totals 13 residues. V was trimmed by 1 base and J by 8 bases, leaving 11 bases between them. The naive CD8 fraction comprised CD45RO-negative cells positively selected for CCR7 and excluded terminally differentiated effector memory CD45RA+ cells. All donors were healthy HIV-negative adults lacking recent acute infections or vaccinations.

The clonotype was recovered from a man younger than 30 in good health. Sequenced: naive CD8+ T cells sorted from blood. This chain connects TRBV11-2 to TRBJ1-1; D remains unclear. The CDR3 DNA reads TGTGCCAGCAGCTTAGGGGCGTCGACGGAAGCTTTCTTT. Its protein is CASSLGASTEAFF.